This T cell receptor beta chain was sequenced in a study of blood T cell repertoires in COVID-19. Study-level background: Samples of COVID-19 (acute and convalescent) were obtained from the United States, Italy and Spain. The cDNA or gDNA used as material had been derived from T cells, B-cell-depleted T cells, or PBMCs.

Followed longitudinally, the Seattle patients had been enrolled during active infection. Germline CDR1 reads KGHDR; CDR2 reads SFDVKD. V was pared by 3 bases and J by 0 bases, with 11 bases between. The CDR3 covers 17 residues. This table comes from immunoSEQ multiplex PCR, and its TCRdb copy is limited to in-frame clones, with some not included. Seen here are 150,000 to 200,000 clones, 92% observed once, and the top ten hold nearly 5%. This clonotype was obtained from a man younger than 45 with COVID-19, enrolled during active disease. This chain uses TRBV24-1 with TRBJ2-6, with D perhaps matching TRBD2 (5 bases). The sequenced material came from peripheral blood. The CDR3 here is CATSDPDGLSGANVLTF. In DNA form, the CDR3 reads TGTGCCACCAGTGATCCCGATGGACTCTCTGGGGCCAACGTCCTGACTTTC.